Detailed here is one TCR beta chain. This specimen belongs to a study of control samples from healthy donors and cancer patients. Clones were sequenced by immunoSEQ multiplex PCR, and TCRdb holds only the in-frame ones, with some missing. This sample has approximately 170,000 clones, with 93% found just once. The length of the CDR3 is 13 residues. Per the germline V gene, CDR1 is MDHEN and CDR2 is SYDVKM. V lost 5 bases and J lost 1, with 8 bases in between. Sequencing used blood. This receptor was obtained from a woman aged 60 to 75 in good health. V gene TRBV28 combines with J gene TRBJ1-1, with unresolved D. The CDR3 protein is CASSLLRNTEAFF. Here the CDR3 DNA reads TGTGCCAGCAGTCTCCTTAGGAACACTGAAGCTTTCTTT.